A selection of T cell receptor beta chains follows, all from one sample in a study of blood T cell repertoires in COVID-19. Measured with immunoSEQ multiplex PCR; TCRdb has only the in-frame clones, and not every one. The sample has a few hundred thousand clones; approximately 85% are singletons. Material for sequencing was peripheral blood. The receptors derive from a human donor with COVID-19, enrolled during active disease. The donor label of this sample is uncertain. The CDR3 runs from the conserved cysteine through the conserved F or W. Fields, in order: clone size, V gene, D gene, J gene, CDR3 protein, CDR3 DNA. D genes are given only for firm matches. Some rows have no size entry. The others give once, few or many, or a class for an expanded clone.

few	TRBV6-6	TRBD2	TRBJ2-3	CASSYPATSGTDTQYF	TGTGCCAGCAGTTACCCGGCGACTAGCGGGACAGATACGCAGTATTTT
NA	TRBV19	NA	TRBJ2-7	CASSASRDEQYF	TGTGCCAGTAGCGCATCGCGGGACGAGCAGTACTTC
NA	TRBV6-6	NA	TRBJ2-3	CASSRTGGPTDTQYF	TGTGCCAGCAGCCGCACTGGAGGGCCGACAGATACGCAGTATTTT
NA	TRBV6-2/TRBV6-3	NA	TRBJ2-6	CASSHGGSGANVLTF	TGTGCCAGCAGCCACGGAGGCTCTGGGGCCAACGTCCTGACTTTC
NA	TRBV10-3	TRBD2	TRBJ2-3	CAIRELAGGADTQYF	TGTGCCATCAGGGAACTAGCGGGAGGGGCAGATACGCAGTATTTT
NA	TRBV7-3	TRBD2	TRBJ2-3	CASSFLLAATDTQYF	TGTGCCAGCAGCTTTCTCCTAGCGGCTACAGATACGCAGTATTTT
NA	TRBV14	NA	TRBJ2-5	CASNLGVQETQYF	TGTGCCAGCAACCTCGGGGTGCAAGAGACCCAGTACTTC
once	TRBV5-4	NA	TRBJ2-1	CASSFGQEQFF	TGTGCCAGCAGCTTTGGACAGGAGCAGTTCTTC
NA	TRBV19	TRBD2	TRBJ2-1	CASRPGTSANEQFF	TGTGCCAGTAGACCCGGGACTAGCGCCAATGAGCAGTTCTTC
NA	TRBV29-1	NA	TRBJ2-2	CSVEVRDPGELFF	TGCAGCGTTGAAGTCAGGGATCCCGGGGAGCTGTTTTTT
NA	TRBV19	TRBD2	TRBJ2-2	CASRGLAETGELFF	TGTGCCAGTAGAGGACTAGCTGAAACCGGGGAGCTGTTTTTT
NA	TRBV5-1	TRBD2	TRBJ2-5	CASSLEASGETQYF	TGCGCCAGCAGCTTGGAGGCTAGCGGAGAGACCCAGTACTTC
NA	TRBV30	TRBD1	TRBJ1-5	CAWSRDREPQPQHF	TGTGCCTGGAGTCGAGACAGGGAACCTCAGCCCCAGCATTTT
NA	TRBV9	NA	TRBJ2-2	CASSVGLVNTGELFF	TGTGCCAGCAGCGTAGGACTGGTGAACACCGGGGAGCTGTTTTTT
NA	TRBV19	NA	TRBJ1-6	CASSMVSNSPLHF	TGTGCCAGTAGTATGGTCAGTAATTCACCCCTCCACTTT
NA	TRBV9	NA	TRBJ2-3	CASSASAGRRGGMDTQYF	TGTGCCAGCAGCGCCTCGGCCGGTAGGAGGGGGGGAATGGATACGCAGTATTTT
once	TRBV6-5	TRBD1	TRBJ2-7	CASSSADRGHEQYF	TGTGCCAGCAGTTCCGCCGACAGGGGACACGAGCAGTACTTC
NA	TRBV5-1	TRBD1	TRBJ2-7	CASSFGTGVSYEQYF	TGCGCCAGCAGCTTTGGGACAGGCGTCTCCTACGAGCAGTACTTC
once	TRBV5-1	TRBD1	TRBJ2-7	CASSSGQSYEQYF	TGCGCCAGCAGCTCGGGACAGTCATACGAGCAGTACTTC
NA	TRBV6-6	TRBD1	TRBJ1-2	CATGQGARVYGYTF	TGTGCCACCGGACAGGGGGCGCGGGTCTATGGCTACACCTTC
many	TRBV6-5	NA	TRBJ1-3	CASRTGPGNTIYF	TGTGCCAGCAGAACAGGACCTGGAAACACCATATATTTT
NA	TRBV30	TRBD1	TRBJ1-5	CAWSKGQVEPQHF	TGTGCCTGGAGTAAAGGACAGGTTGAGCCCCAGCATTTT
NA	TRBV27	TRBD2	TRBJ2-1	CASSLNSLAGLGNEQFF	TGTGCCAGCAGTCTGAATTCACTAGCGGGATTGGGCAATGAGCAGTTCTTC
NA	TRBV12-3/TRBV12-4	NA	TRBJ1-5	CASSYGPNQPQHF	TGTGCCAGCAGTTACGGTCCCAATCAGCCCCAGCATTTT
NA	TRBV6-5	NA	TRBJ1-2	CACLGGANYGYTF	TGTGCATGTCTGGGGGGGGCTAACTATGGCTACACCTTC
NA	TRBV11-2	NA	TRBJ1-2	CASSLVRVGYGYTF	TGTGCCAGCAGCTTAGTCAGGGTCGGCTATGGCTACACCTTC
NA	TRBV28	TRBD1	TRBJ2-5	CASRPQGEETQYF	TGTGCCAGCAGACCCCAGGGGGAAGAGACCCAGTACTTC
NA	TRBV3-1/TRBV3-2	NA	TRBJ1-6	CASSQVPGENSPLHF	TGTGCCAGCAGCCAAGTCCCGGGGGAGAATTCACCCCTCCACTTT
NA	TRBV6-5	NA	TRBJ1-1	CASSYRGSEAFF	TGTGCCAGCAGTTATAGGGGATCTGAAGCTTTCTTT
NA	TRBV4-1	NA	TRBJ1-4	CASSQGALREKLFF	TGCGCCAGCAGCCAGGGGGCGCTAAGGGAAAAACTGTTTTTT
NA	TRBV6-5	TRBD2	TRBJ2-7	CASSSGTSGRNEQYF	TGTGCCAGCAGTTCCGGGACTAGCGGGAGGAACGAGCAGTACTTC
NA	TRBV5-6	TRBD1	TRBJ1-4	CASSVGTGAPTNEKLFF	TGTGCCAGCAGCGTAGGGACAGGGGCCCCAACTAATGAAAAACTGTTTTTT
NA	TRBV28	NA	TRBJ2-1	CASNTAAGPESAYNEQFF	TGTGCCAGCAATACCGCCGCGGGACCGGAGTCCGCCTACAATGAGCAGTTCTTC
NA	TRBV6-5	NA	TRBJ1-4	CASSYSGAGEKLFF	TGTGCCAGCAGTTACTCGGGAGCCGGTGAAAAACTGTTTTTT
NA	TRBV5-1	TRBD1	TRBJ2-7	CASNTGTGGYEQYF	TGCGCCAGCAACACCGGGACAGGGGGCTACGAGCAGTACTTC
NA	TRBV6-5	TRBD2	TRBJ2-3	CASRASGRTDTQYF	TGTGCCAGCAGGGCTAGCGGGAGGACAGATACGCAGTATTTT
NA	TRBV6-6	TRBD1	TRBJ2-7	CASSPDRGRSGEQYF	TGTGCCAGCAGCCCAGACAGGGGAAGGTCGGGAGAGCAGTACTTC
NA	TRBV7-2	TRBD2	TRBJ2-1	CASSLAWTSGSHEQFF	TGTGCCAGCAGCTTAGCCTGGACTAGCGGGAGTCATGAGCAGTTCTTC
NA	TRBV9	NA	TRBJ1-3	CASSAGIVNSGNTIYF	TGTGCCAGCAGCGCCGGGATCGTTAACTCTGGAAACACCATATATTTT
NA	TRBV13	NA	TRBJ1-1	CASSLGTVAEAFF	TGTGCCAGCAGCTTAGGGACAGTCGCTGAAGCTTTCTTT
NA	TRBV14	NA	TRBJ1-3	CASSQGRTENTIYF	TGTGCCAGCAGCCAAGGACGGACAGAAAACACCATATATTTT
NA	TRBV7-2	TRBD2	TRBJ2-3	CASRALAGGGDTQYF	TGTGCCAGCAGGGCCCTAGCGGGAGGGGGGGATACGCAGTATTTT
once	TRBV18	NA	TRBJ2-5	CASSPQQMGTQYF	TGTGCCAGCTCACCACAACAGATGGGGACCCAGTACTTC
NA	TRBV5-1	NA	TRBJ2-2	CASSVGAQGWNTGELFF	TGCGCCAGCAGCGTTGGGGCGCAGGGATGGAACACCGGGGAGCTGTTTTTT
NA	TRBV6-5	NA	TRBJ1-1	CASSSNTERIEAFF	TGTGCCAGCAGTTCAAATACAGAAAGGATTGAAGCTTTCTTT
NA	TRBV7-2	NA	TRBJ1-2	CASSLAGDYGYTF	TGTGCCAGCAGCTTAGCAGGGGACTATGGCTACACCTTC
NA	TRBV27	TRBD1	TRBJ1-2	CASSTTGGWDYGYTF	TGTGCCAGCAGTACAACAGGGGGTTGGGACTATGGCTACACCTTC
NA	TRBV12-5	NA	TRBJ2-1	CASGPNRGEQFF	TGTGCTAGTGGCCCCAACCGGGGAGAGCAGTTCTTC
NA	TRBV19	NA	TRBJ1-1	CASRANTEAFF	TGTGCCAGTAGAGCGAACACTGAAGCTTTCTTT